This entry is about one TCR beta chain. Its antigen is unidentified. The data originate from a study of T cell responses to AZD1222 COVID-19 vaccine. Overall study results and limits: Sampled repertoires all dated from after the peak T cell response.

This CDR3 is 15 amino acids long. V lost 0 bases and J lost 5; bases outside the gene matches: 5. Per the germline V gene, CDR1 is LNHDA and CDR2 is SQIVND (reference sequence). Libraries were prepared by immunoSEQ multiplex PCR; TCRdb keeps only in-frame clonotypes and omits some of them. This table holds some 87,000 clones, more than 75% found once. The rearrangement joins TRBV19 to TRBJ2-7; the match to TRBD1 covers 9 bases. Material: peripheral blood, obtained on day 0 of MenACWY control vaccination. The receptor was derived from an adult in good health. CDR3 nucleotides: TGTGCCAGTAGTATAGACCGGGACAGGGCCCACGAGCAGTACTTC. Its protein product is CASSIDRDRAHEQYF.